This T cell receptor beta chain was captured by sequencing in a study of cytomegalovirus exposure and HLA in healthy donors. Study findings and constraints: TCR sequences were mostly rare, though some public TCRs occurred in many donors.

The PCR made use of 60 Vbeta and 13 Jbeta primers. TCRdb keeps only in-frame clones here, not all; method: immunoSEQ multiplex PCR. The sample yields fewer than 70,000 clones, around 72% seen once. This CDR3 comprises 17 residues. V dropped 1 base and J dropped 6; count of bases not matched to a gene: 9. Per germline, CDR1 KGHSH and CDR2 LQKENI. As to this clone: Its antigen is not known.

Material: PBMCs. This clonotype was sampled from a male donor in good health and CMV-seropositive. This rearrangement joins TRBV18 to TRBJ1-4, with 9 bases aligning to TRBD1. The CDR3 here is CASSPRLTGGRDEKLFF. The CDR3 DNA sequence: TGTGCCAGCTCACCACGCCTTACAGGGGGCAGGGATGAAAAACTGTTTTTT.